The next 28 T cell receptor beta chains were all read from a single sample in a study of T cells in Graves' hyperthyroidism and ophthalmopathy (dated 2019 in TCRdb). Receptors were amplified or captured by multiplex PCR. The run used an Illumina HiSeq 2000. Amplification of TCR beta CDR3 regions was carried out from RNA transcripts. The TCR CDR3 was subjected to a first round of RT-PCR using the HTBI primer set and the Qiagen OneStep RT-PCR kit. The raw public data were reprocessed by TCRdb itself: fastp quality trimming at Q25, MiXCR clonotype calling, in-frame beta chains only. Every entry covers one CDR3 protein and lists the most common genes and DNA from its rows. The sample table records around 700,000 distinct CDR3 sequences; roughly 20% of these occur just once. Of the sample, 16% falls within the top ten clones. Material for sequencing was blood. These receptors all stem from a woman aged 50 to 60 with Graves' hyperthyroidism that later progressed to Graves' ophthalmopathy.

The chain has TRBV24-1 and TRBJ1-1; D remains unclear. V was pared by 2 bases and J by 7 bases, with 7 bases between. The CDR3 loop spans 12 amino acids. Germline V gene lookup returns CDR1 KGHDR and CDR2 SFDVKD. CDR3 protein: CATSDWTDEAFF. CDR3 in DNA: TGTGCCACCAGTGATTGGACGGATGAAGCTTTCTTT.

To note about this clonotype: This may arise from a read error, as a much more abundant clone is one base away. This sequence joins TRBV7-3 and TRBJ2-2, with 7 bases that match TRBD1. Germline V gene sequence: CDR1 SGHTA, CDR2 FQGTGA. CDR3 length: 14 amino acids. This chain's CDR3 is CASSSGQNTGELSF. The CDR3, as DNA: TGTGCCAGCAGCTCGGGACAGAACACCGGGGAGCTGTCTTTT. Looking up the rest from reference TRBV7-3 and TRBJ2-2 gives the full variable domain: GAGVSQTPSNKVTEKGKYVELRCDPISGHTALYWYRQSLGQGPEFLIYFQGTGAADDSGLPNDRFFAVRPEGSVSTLKIQRTERGDSAVYLCASSSGQNTGELSFGEGSRLTVL.

The chain employs TRBV5-1 and TRBJ2-1, with D perhaps TRBD1 (5 bases). Germline loops: CDR1 SGHRS, CDR2 YFSETQ. The length of the CDR3 is 13 residues. The V gene lost 4 bases and the J gene lost 10 bases, with 15 bases spanning the gap. The CDR3 bases are TGCGCCAGCAGCCCCCTTAGGGGCTGGGAGCAGTTCTTC. Protein sequence: CASSPLRGWEQFF.

This rearrangement joins TRBV19 to TRBJ1-1; D not certain. V lost 5 bases to trimming and J lost 2 bases, with 15 bases between them. The germline V gene has CDR1 LNHDA and CDR2 SQIVND (reference sequence). This CDR3 has 15 amino acids. The chain's CDR3 is CASSSNFRYNTEAFF. The CDR3, as DNA: TGTGCCAGTAGTTCAAATTTCCGCTACAACACTGAAGCTTTCTTT. Complete variable domain (other parts from reference TRBV19 and TRBJ1-1): DGGITQSPKYLFRKEGQNVTLSCEQNLNHDAMYWYRQDPGQGLRLIYYSQIVNDFQKGDIAEGYSVSREKKESFPLTVTSAQKNPTAFYLCASSSNFRYNTEAFFGQGTRLTVV.

The rearrangement links TRBV7-9 to TRBJ1-5; D not resolved. Trimming pared 0 bases from V and 4 bases from J, leaving 7 bases between. This CDR3 region has 14 residues. Looked up from germline, CDR1 is SEHNR and CDR2 is FQNEAQ (reference sequence). The CDR3 DNA is TGTGCCAGCAGCTTAGCGCTGGAGAATCAGCCCCAGCATTTT. It is translated as CASSLALENQPQHF. Together with reference TRBV7-9 and TRBJ1-5, the CDR3 gives the full variable domain: DTGVSQNPRHKITKRGQNVTFRCDPISEHNRLYWYRQTLGQGPEFLTYFQNEAQLEKSRLLSDRFSAERPKGSFSTLEIQRTEQGDSAMYLCASSLALENQPQHFGDGTRLSIL.

This clonotype was counted many times. The chain is built from TRBV5-1 and TRBJ1-2, with D perhaps matching TRBD1 (6 bases). Germline CDR1 reads SGHRS; CDR2 reads YFSETQ. V lost 1 base and J 3 bases, leaving 7 bases between the germline ends. The CDR3 totals 13 residues. In DNA, the CDR3 is TGCGCCAGCAGCTTGAAGGGGGACTATGGCTACACCTTC. This gives the protein CASSLKGDYGYTF.

The chain combines TRBV24-1 with TRBJ2-3, with 9 positions matching TRBD2. In germline, CDR1 is KGHDR, CDR2 SFDVKD. CDR3 size: 17 residues. The ends lost 9 bases at V and 10 bases at J; junction bases unmatched: 22. DNA of the CDR3: TGTGCCACCCTTGTAGCGGGGGCCACCCCCCCTGGCGCGTCGCAGTATTTT. Its translation is CATLVAGATPPGASQYF.

The CDR3 DNA reads as TGTGCCAGCAGCTCAGCTAGAAATCAGCCCCAGCATTTT. Amino acid sequence: CASSSARNQPQHF. This chain connects TRBV11-2 to TRBJ1-5; D gene uncertain. CDR1 and CDR2 (germline): SGHAT, FQNNGV. This CDR3 contains 13 residues. Trimming took 4 bases from V and 4 from J, leaving 8 bases between them.

A few counts support this clonotype. This rearrangement joins TRBV20-1 to TRBJ1-2; D is ambiguous. V was clipped by 4 bases and J by 2 bases, with 11 bases between them. Germline V lookup: CDR1 DFQATT, CDR2 SNEGSKA (reference sequence). The CDR3 sequence is 13 residues long. This CDR3 is CSAMAPTNYGYTF. Written as DNA, the CDR3 is TGCAGTGCTATGGCACCTACCAACTATGGCTACACCTTC.

This rearrangement joins TRBV5-1 to TRBJ2-5; perhaps TRBD1 as D (5 bases). V was pared by 0 bases and J by 5 bases, with 20 bases between. The V gene's germline CDR1 is SGHRS and CDR2 YFSETQ. There are 17 residues in the CDR3. The CDR3 sequence is CASSLVGGFQAGETQYF. CDR3 DNA: TGCGCCAGCAGCTTGGTGGGCGGATTTCAGGCAGGGGAGACCCAGTACTTC. Full variable domain (outside the CDR3, taken from reference TRBV5-1 and TRBJ2-5): KAGVTQTPRYLIKTRGQQVTLSCSPISGHRSVSWYQQTPGQGLQFLFEYFSETQRNKGNFPGRFSGRQFSNSRSEMNVSTLELGDSALYLCASSLVGGFQAGETQYFGPGTRLLVL.

A word on this clonotype: A much more abundant neighbour one base away suggests this may be a read error. The rearrangement joins TRBV30 to TRBJ2-7, with D tentatively TRBD1 (6 bases). V lost 2 bases to trimming and J lost 2 bases, with 16 bases between them. The CDR3 totals 15 residues. Germline V gene data show CDR1 as GTSNPN and CDR2 as SVGIG (reference sequence). The CDR3 loop is CAWSKGLGHTYEQYF. The CDR3 DNA is TGTGCCTGGAGTAAGGGTCTGGGACATACCTACGAGCAGTACTTC. Complete variable domain (other parts from reference TRBV30 and TRBJ2-7): SQTIHQWPATLVQPVGSPLSLECTVEGTSNPNLYWYRQAAGRGLQLLFYSVGIGQISSEVPQNLSASRPQDRQFILSSKKLLLSDSGFYLCAWSKGLGHTYEQYFGPGTRLTVT.

This clonotype was detected ten times or more. This chain uses TRBV3-1 with TRBJ2-3; possible D gene TRBD1, 6 bases. Germline V gene data show CDR1 as LGHDT and CDR2 as YNNKEL (reference sequence). V was clipped by 0 bases and J by 8 bases, with 15 bases between them. The CDR3 runs 15 residues. This chain's CDR3 is CASSQDPRDTGTQYF. As DNA, the CDR3 is TGTGCCAGCAGCCAAGATCCCCGGGACACGGGTACGCAGTATTTT.

This clonotype turned up a few times. This sequence joins TRBV5-1 and TRBJ2-1; D perhaps matches TRBD2 (6 bases). The CDR3 has 16 residues. CDR1 and CDR2 from the germline V gene are SGHRS and YFSETQ. The germline V and J ends were trimmed by 4 bases and 0 bases, with 14 bases remaining between them. This CDR3 is CASSPDPGSSYNEQFF. CDR3 coding DNA: TGCGCCAGCAGCCCGGACCCCGGGAGCTCCTACAATGAGCAGTTCTTC.

This clonotype was seen many times. The J gene is TRBJ2-1, the V gene TRBV20-1; either TRBD1 or TRBD2 may fit D (5 bases each). Per germline, CDR1 DFQATT and CDR2 SNEGSKA (reference sequence). The ends were cut back, 3 bases at V and 9 bases at J, with 12 bases in the middle. This CDR3 region has 12 residues. CDR3 sequence reads: CSARGVAAEQFF. CDR3 nucleotide sequence: TGCAGTGCTAGGGGGGTGGCGGCTGAGCAGTTCTTC.

This clonotype was picked up many times. The chain joins TRBV11-3 to TRBJ2-1, with D perhaps TRBD2 (5 bases). This CDR3 spans 14 amino acids. Germline-derived CDR1 and CDR2 are SGHNT and YENEEA. V dropped 4 bases and J dropped 3 bases, with 10 bases sitting between them. CDR3 loop: CASSSRTGYNEQFF. DNA for the CDR3: TGTGCCAGCAGCTCTCGGACTGGCTACAATGAGCAGTTCTTC.

At least ten counts were recorded for this clonotype. The chain employs TRBV7-2 and TRBJ1-2, with a tentative D call TRBD1 (6 bases). Deletions cut 4 bases from V and 2 bases from J, with 17 bases between. The CDR3 runs to 16 residues. Looked up from germline, CDR1 is SGHTA and CDR2 is FQGNSA. The CDR3 DNA reads as TGTGCCAGCAGCTCAGACACAGGGTTAAGGAACTATGGCTACACCTTC. Residues: CASSSDTGLRNYGYTF. The variable domain in full, with the rest retrieved from reference TRBV7-2 and TRBJ1-2, is GAGVSQSPSNKVTEKGKDVELRCDPISGHTALYWYRQSLGQGLEFLIYFQGNSAPDKSGLPSDRFSAERTGGSVSTLTIQRTQQEDSAVYLCASSSDTGLRNYGYTFGSGTRLTVV.

The chain links TRBV6-5 to TRBJ1-4, with D uncertain. The CDR3 contains 14 residues. V lost 2 bases to trimming and J lost 4 bases, with 8 bases between them. CDR1 is MNHEY, CDR2 SVGAGI, per germline. The CDR3 region is CASSYRVDNEKLFF. In nucleotides, the CDR3 is TGTGCCAGCAGTTACAGGGTTGATAATGAAAAACTGTTTTTT.

V gene TRBV12-3 or TRBV12-4 combines with J gene TRBJ2-2, with TRBD2 matching over 7 bases. Unmatched junction bases numbered 2, after V lost 5 bases and J lost 5 bases. This CDR3 region has 13 residues. The CDR3 bases are TGTGCCAGCAGTGACGGGGGGACCGGGGAGCTGTTTTTT. This encodes CASSDGGTGELFF.

This clonotype was counted only a few times. This chain connects TRBV28 to TRBJ2-7; the match to TRBD1 covers 7 bases. The CDR3 has 13 amino acids. The V gene's germline CDR1 is MDHEN and CDR2 SYDVKM. The J segment lost 3 bases and the V segment lost 10 bases, leaving 9 bases of the junction unmatched. The CDR3 nucleotides read TGTGCCATCGCACAGGGGTCCAACTACGAGCAGTACTTC. Its protein product is CAIAQGSNYEQYF.

This clonotype was seen at least ten times. The chain carries TRBV11-2 and TRBJ1-1, with D uncertain. The CDR3 extends over 13 amino acids. V lost 0 bases to trimming and J lost 10 bases, with 12 bases between them. The germline V gene has CDR1 SGHAT and CDR2 FQNNGV. CDR3: CASSLDLALLAFF. CDR3 in DNA: TGTGCCAGCAGCTTAGATCTGGCGTTGTTAGCTTTCTTT.

This chain uses TRBV19 with TRBJ2-2; D not resolved. V was shortened by 3 bases and J by 0 bases, with 8 bases between the two germline ends. The CDR3 has 15 residues. Germline CDR1 and CDR2: LNHDA and SQIVND (reference sequence). The CDR3, as DNA: TGTGCCAGTAGTATCGCGCCGACGAACACCGGGGAGCTGTTTTTT. Encoded protein: CASSIAPTNTGELFF.

This clonotype has only a few counts. The chain joins TRBV5-1 to TRBJ1-4; D perhaps matches TRBD1 (6 bases). Germline lookup yields CDR1 SGHRS and CDR2 YFSETQ. The CDR3 has 17 amino acids. Trimming removed 4 bases at V and 0 bases at J, with 16 bases between. The CDR3 protein is CASSPWGAGATNEKLFF. In nucleotides, the CDR3 is TGCGCCAGCAGCCCGTGGGGGGCCGGGGCAACTAATGAAAAACTGTTTTTT.

This clonotype was observed a few times. The genes are TRBV27 and TRBJ1-5, with D perhaps TRBD1 (5 bases). The V gene lost 5 bases and the J gene lost 5 bases, with 16 bases spanning the gap. The length of the CDR3 is 15 residues. The germline gives CDR1 MNHEY, CDR2 SMNVEV (reference sequence). CDR3 DNA sequence: TGTGCCAGCAGTCCCGGTGGGCAGGGCCATCAGCCCCAGCATTTT. It codes for CASSPGGQGHQPQHF.

This clonotype was observed many times. The chain links TRBV5-1 to TRBJ2-5, with D uncertain. Germline CDR1 and CDR2: SGHRS and YFSETQ. The CDR3 has 14 residues. The V end was cut by 0 bases, the J end by 4 bases, with 10 bases between. CDR3 sequence: CASSLGPDGETQYF. CDR3 coding DNA: TGCGCCAGCAGCTTGGGACCGGACGGAGAGACCCAGTACTTC.

This clonotype was detected many times. The CDR3 DNA sequence: TGCGCCAGCAGTGAATCCGCGGGACTAGCAAGCACAGATACGCAGTATTTT. Its translation: CASSESAGLASTDTQYF. The chain employs TRBV10-1 and TRBJ2-3, with 9 bases that match TRBD2. With 3 bases clipped from V and 0 bases from J, the junction kept 7 bases outside the gene matches. The CDR3 is made up of 17 amino acids. Per the germline V gene, CDR1 is WNHNN and CDR2 is SYGVQD (reference sequence).

There are a few counts of this clonotype. This chain connects TRBV19 to TRBJ1-2, with D possibly matching TRBD1 (6 bases). Trimming cost V 5 bases and J 8 bases, with 24 bases left between them. Looked up from germline, CDR1 is LNHDA and CDR2 is SQIVND (reference sequence). The CDR3 spans 16 residues. CDR3 in amino acids: CASSATTGNFFEGYTF. As DNA, the CDR3 is TGTGCCAGTAGTGCCACGACAGGAAATTTCTTCGAAGGCTACACCTTC.

This clonotype was counted once. A much larger clone lies a single base off, so this may be a read error. A read error is likely, as this CDR3 ends without the conserved phenylalanine or tryptophan. The rearrangement links TRBV30 to TRBJ1-1; D remains ambiguous. Deletions cut 3 bases from V and 3 bases from J, with 14 bases between. CDR3 length: 14 amino acids. Germline CDR1 GTSNPN, CDR2 SVGIG (reference sequence). Written as DNA, the CDR3 is TGTGCCTGGAGGGTAACAGCATACTACACTGAAGCTTTCCTT. Its translation is CAWRVTAYYTEAFL.

There are many counts of this clonotype. V usage is TRBV7-9 and J usage is TRBJ1-1; no clear D. Germline CDR1 SEHNR, CDR2 FQNEAQ (reference sequence). The CDR3 contains 12 residues. V lost 1 base and J lost 8, with 8 bases in between. For the CDR3, the DNA is TGTGCCAGCAGCTTAGACAGAGACGAAGCTTTCTTT. Translated: CASSLDRDEAFF. The complete variable domain, with remaining parts taken from reference TRBV7-9 and TRBJ1-1, reads DTGVSQNPRHKITKRGQNVTFRCDPISEHNRLYWYRQTLGQGPEFLTYFQNEAQLEKSRLLSDRFSAERPKGSFSTLEIQRTEQGDSAMYLCASSLDRDEAFFGQGTRLTVV.